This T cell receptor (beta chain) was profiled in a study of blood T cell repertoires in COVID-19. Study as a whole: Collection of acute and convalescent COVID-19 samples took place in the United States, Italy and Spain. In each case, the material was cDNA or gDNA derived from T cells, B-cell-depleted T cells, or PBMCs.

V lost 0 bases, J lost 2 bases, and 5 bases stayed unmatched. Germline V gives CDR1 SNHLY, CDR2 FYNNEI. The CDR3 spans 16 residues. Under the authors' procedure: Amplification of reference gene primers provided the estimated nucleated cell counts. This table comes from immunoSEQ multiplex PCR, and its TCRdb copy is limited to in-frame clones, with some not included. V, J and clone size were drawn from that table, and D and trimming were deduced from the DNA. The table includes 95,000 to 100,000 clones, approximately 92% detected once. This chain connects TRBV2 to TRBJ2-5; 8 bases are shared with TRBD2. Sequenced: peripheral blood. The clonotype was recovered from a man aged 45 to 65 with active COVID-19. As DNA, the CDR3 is TGTGCCAGCAGTGAAGCGGCTAGCGGGCCTCAAGAGACCCAGTACTTC. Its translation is CASSEAASGPQETQYF.